This is a list of T cell receptor beta chains from one sample in a study of blood T cell repertoires in COVID-19. Libraries were prepared by immunoSEQ multiplex PCR; TCRdb keeps only in-frame clonotypes and omits some of them. The sample consists of under 75,000 clones, around 89% of them appearing once. The sample consisted of peripheral blood. These receptor sequences come from a man between 60 and 75 years old with active COVID-19. Both conserved end residues are part of each CDR3. D genes are given only for firm matches. Where a row states a size, it is once, few, many or the class of an expanded clone; other rows omit it.

J,size,V,length,D,CDR3,DNA
TRBJ2-2,-,TRBV7-3,16,TRBD1,CASSLTGTVNTGELFF,TGTGCCAGCAGCTTAACAGGGACAGTGAACACCGGGGAGCTGTTTTTT
TRBJ2-7,-,TRBV6-5,13,-,CASRGTGLYEQYF,TGTGCCAGCAGGGGAACCGGACTCTACGAGCAGTACTTC
TRBJ1-1,-,TRBV7-2,15,TRBD1,CASSLARTGGTEAFF,TGTGCCAGCAGCTTGGCAAGGACAGGGGGCACTGAAGCTTTCTTT
TRBJ2-7,few,TRBV19,13,-,CASSLSLRGEQYF,TGTGCCAGTAGCTTAAGCCTCAGGGGTGAGCAGTACTTC
TRBJ2-1,-,TRBV5-1,15,TRBD2,CASRPSTSGDNEQFF,TGCGCCAGCAGACCTTCGACTAGCGGTGACAATGAGCAGTTCTTC
TRBJ2-2,-,TRBV20-1,13,TRBD1,CSASRGRAGELFF,TGCAGTGCTAGTAGGGGGCGGGCCGGGGAGCTGTTTTTT
TRBJ2-7,-,TRBV6-5,15,-,CASSYSGSGTYEQYF,TGTGCCAGCAGTTACTCGGGGAGCGGCACCTACGAGCAGTACTTC
TRBJ1-5,-,TRBV6-5,13,-,CASTRDIRQPQHF,TGTGCCAGCACAAGAGACATCAGACAGCCCCAGCATTTT
TRBJ2-5,-,TRBV2,14,-,CASSGRSRQETQYF,TGTGCCAGCAGTGGGCGATCCAGGCAAGAGACCCAGTACTTC
TRBJ2-5,-,TRBV6-5,12,-,CASSYSGGTQYF,TGTGCCAGCAGTTACTCGGGGGGGACCCAGTACTTC
TRBJ1-2,-,TRBV5-4,13,-,CASSPRINYGYTF,TGTGCCAGCAGCCCCAGGATTAACTATGGCTACACCTTC
TRBJ2-1,-,TRBV14,14,TRBD1,CASSDRGIYNEQFF,TGTGCCAGCAGCGACAGGGGAATCTACAATGAGCAGTTCTTC
TRBJ2-1,-,TRBV6-5,15,TRBD1,CASILQGAAYNEQFF,TGTGCCAGCATTCTACAGGGGGCGGCCTACAATGAGCAGTTCTTC
TRBJ2-7,-,TRBV7-3,13,TRBD1,CASSAGTGSEQYF,TGTGCCAGCAGCGCCGGGACAGGGAGCGAGCAGTACTTC
TRBJ1-1,-,TRBV9,13,-,CASSVQTGDRAFF,TGTGCCAGCAGCGTACAAACAGGAGATAGGGCTTTCTTT
TRBJ2-2,-,TRBV29-1,14,-,CSVRSQKNTGELFF,TGCAGCGTTCGGAGTCAGAAGAACACCGGGGAGCTGTTTTTT
TRBJ2-7,-,TRBV30,15,-,CAWTFSTPGVGEQYF,TGTGCCTGGACCTTCTCGACACCGGGAGTGGGCGAGCAGTACTTC
TRBJ2-7,-,TRBV4-1,15,TRBD2,CASRRRVAGGYEQYF,TGCGCCAGCAGAAGGCGAGTAGCGGGAGGGTACGAGCAGTACTTC
TRBJ1-1,-,TRBV28,15,TRBD1,CASSTAPDRGLEAFF,TGTGCCAGCAGTACGGCCCCGGACAGGGGGCTTGAAGCTTTCTTT
TRBJ2-5,-,TRBV27,13,-,CASSFTGVETQYF,TGTGCCAGCAGTTTCACCGGGGTGGAGACCCAGTACTTC
TRBJ1-1,-,TRBV7-9,14,TRBD1,CASSLGDRNTEAFF,TGTGCCAGCAGCTTAGGGGACAGGAACACTGAAGCTTTCTTT
TRBJ2-7,-,TRBV4-1,16,-,CASSQDSLGGGDEQYF,TGCGCCAGCAGCCAAGATTCGTTAGGGGGCGGGGACGAGCAGTACTTC
TRBJ1-4,-,TRBV2,14,-,CASRGFLGDEKLFF,TGTGCCAGCAGGGGGTTTTTGGGAGATGAAAAACTGTTTTTT
TRBJ2-1,-,TRBV29-1,14,-,CSVKGVYSYNEQFF,TGCAGCGTTAAGGGGGTCTACTCCTACAATGAGCAGTTCTTC
TRBJ2-3,-,TRBV28,15,TRBD1,CASSLVWQGADTQYF,TGTGCCAGCAGTTTAGTATGGCAGGGGGCAGATACGCAGTATTTT
TRBJ2-3,-,TRBV7-9,16,TRBD2,CASSALAGGRADTQYF,TGTGCCAGCAGCGCCTTGGCGGGGGGGAGGGCAGATACGCAGTATTTT
TRBJ2-5,-,TRBV5-4,14,TRBD1,CASSGRQGGETQYF,TGTGCCAGCAGCGGGAGACAGGGCGGCGAGACCCAGTACTTC
TRBJ2-3,-,TRBV27,15,TRBD1,CASSLQGARTDTQYF,TGTGCCAGCAGTCTGCAGGGGGCGCGAACAGATACGCAGTATTTT
TRBJ2-7,-,TRBV6-2/TRBV6-3,15,-,CASSSPGTSSYEQYF,TGTGCCAGCAGTTCCCCCGGGACATCCTCCTACGAGCAGTACTTC
TRBJ1-1,-,TRBV5-4,16,-,CATARGDQRRNTEAFF,TGTGCCACCGCTCGGGGTGACCAGCGACGGAACACTGAAGCTTTCTTT
TRBJ1-4,-,TRBV5-1,15,-,CASSLSAASNEKLFF,TGCGCCAGCAGCTTGTCGGCAGCGAGTAATGAAAAACTGTTTTTT
TRBJ2-6,once,TRBV7-9,13,-,CASTHSGANVLTF,TGTGCCAGCACCCATTCTGGGGCCAACGTCCTGACTTTC
TRBJ2-7,-,TRBV9,12,-,CASSVAAGEQYF,TGTGCCAGCAGCGTAGCTGCGGGCGAGCAGTACTTC
TRBJ2-7,-,TRBV4-1,18,TRBD2,CASSQDFLRTSGGLEQYF,TGCGCCAGCAGCCAAGATTTCCTTAGGACTAGTGGGGGTCTTGAGCAGTACTTC
TRBJ2-1,-,TRBV19,14,TRBD2,CASSMRRGGGEQFF,TGTGCCAGTAGTATGAGGCGCGGGGGGGGTGAGCAGTTCTTC
TRBJ2-3,-,TRBV15,15,TRBD2,CATSLAGGRTDTQYF,TGTGCCACCAGCTTAGCGGGAGGCAGGACAGATACGCAGTATTTT
TRBJ2-5,-,TRBV5-6,14,TRBD1,CASSSRDRDSAQYF,TGTGCCAGCAGCTCCCGGGACAGGGATTCGGCCCAGTACTTC